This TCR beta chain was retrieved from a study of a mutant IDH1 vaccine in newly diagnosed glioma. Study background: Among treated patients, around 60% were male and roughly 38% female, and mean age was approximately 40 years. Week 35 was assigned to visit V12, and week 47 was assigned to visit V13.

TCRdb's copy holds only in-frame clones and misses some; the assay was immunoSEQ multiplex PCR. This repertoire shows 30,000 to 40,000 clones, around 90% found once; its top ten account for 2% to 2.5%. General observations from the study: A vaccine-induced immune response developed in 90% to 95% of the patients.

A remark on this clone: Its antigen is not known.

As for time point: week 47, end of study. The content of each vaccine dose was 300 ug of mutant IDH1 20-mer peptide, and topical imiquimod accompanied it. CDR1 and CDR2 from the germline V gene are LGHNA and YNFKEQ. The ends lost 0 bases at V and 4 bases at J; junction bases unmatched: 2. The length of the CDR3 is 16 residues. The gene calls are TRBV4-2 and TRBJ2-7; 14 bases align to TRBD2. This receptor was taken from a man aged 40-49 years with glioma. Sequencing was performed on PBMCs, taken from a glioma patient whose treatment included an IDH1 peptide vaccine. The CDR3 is CASSQDGTSGSYEQYF. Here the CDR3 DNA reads TGTGCCAGCAGCCAAGATGGGACTAGCGGGAGTTACGAGCAGTACTTC.